A single T cell receptor beta chain is shown here with its context. Its antigen is as yet unknown. The PCR was carried out with 60 Vbeta primers and 13 Jbeta primers. TCRdb's table, derived via immunoSEQ multiplex PCR, lists solely in-frame clones and lacks some. The sample records roughly 160,000 clones, 75% to 85% being singletons. The data were taken from a study of cytomegalovirus exposure and HLA in healthy donors. Study-wide points: There were reportedly fewer N-insertions in an Asian-associated ancestry cluster than the roughly 700-donor mean, in a later analysis.

Germline loops: CDR1 SGHDN, CDR2 FVKESK. J was trimmed by 1 base and V by 2 bases; bases with no gene match: 1. CDR3 length: 14 amino acids. The rearrangement links TRBV14 to TRBJ1-1, with 7 nucleotides matching TRBD1. Sequenced sample: PBMCs. The clonotype comes from a woman aged 45 to 65 in good health and CMV-seronegative. CDR3 DNA sequence: TGTGCCAGCAGCCAACCAGGGGGGAACACTGAAGCTTTCTTT. Its translation: CASSQPGGNTEAFF.